One sample yielded the 5 T cell receptor beta chains listed below, sequenced in a study of T cells in Graves' hyperthyroidism and ophthalmopathy. Researchers took RNA transcripts and amplified the TCR beta CDR3 regions from them. Using the HTBI primer set, a first-round RT-PCR was run on the TCR CDR3. One entry per CDR3 protein, called by TCRdb with MiXCR from the multiplex PCR reads. The table has about 580,000 distinct CDR3 sequences, approximately 44% seen once. Sequenced input: peripheral blood or thyroid tissue (not recorded which). The receptors originated from a woman aged 18-29 years with Graves' hyperthyroidism.

The gene calls are TRBV25-1 and TRBJ1-1; 7 bases are a match to TRBD1. Germline V gives CDR1 MGHDK, CDR2 SYGVNS. This CDR3 has 16 residues. The V gene end was trimmed by 4 bases and the J gene end by 3 bases; junction bases not matched to a gene: 11. CDR3 in DNA: TGTGCCAGCAGTGCCGGGACAGTTAAGGCGGACACTGAAGCTTTCTTT. It yields the protein CASSAGTVKADTEAFF.

This clonotype was found many times. The genes are TRBV7-8 and TRBJ1-2; D unclear. Trimming took off 0 bases at V and 2 bases at J, with 13 bases between the two ends. Germline CDR1 is SGHVS and CDR2 is FQNEAQ. The CDR3 runs 16 residues. In DNA form, the CDR3 reads TGTGCCAGCAGCTTAGCGATACGGCCCGGAAACTATGGCTACACCTTC. The encoded protein is CASSLAIRPGNYGYTF.

V is TRBV20-1 and J is TRBJ2-5; no clear D gene. The DNA end lines up better with TRBJ2-1; the J call may be wrong. Per the germline V gene, CDR1 is DFQATT and CDR2 is SNEGSKA (reference sequence). The CDR3 sequence is 12 residues long. The CDR3 sequence: CSAVLAYNEQFF. The DNA of the CDR3 is TGCAGTGCTGTCCTCGCCTACAATGAGCAGTTCTTC.

Note on this clonotype: One end of the junction varies from germline; a read error may be responsible. V and J are TRBV5-1 and TRBJ2-5, with D perhaps TRBD1 or TRBD2 (5 bases each). CDR1 is SGHRS, CDR2 YFSETQ, per germline. CDR3 length equals 15 residues. The CDR3 bases are TGTGCCAGCAGCAAACCCGGGGCCGCCAAAGAGACCCAGTACTTC. Translation gives CASSKPGAAKETQYF.

This clonotype was counted at least ten times. J is TRBJ1-5 and V is TRBV6-1; D is unclear. The CDR3 contains 13 residues. Germline V gives CDR1 MNHNS, CDR2 SASEGT. V was shortened by 1 base and J by 3 bases, with 4 bases between the two germline ends. In nucleotides, the CDR3 is TGTGCCAGCAGTGAAGAGATCAATCAGCCCCAGCATTTT. Its protein is CASSEEINQPQHF.